This T cell receptor beta chain was retrieved from a study of blood T cell repertoires in COVID-19. Study background: Sources were T cells, B-cell-depleted T cells, or PBMCs; the material itself was cDNA or gDNA.

The germline CDR1 and CDR2 sequences are SQVTM and ANQGSEA. The CDR3 runs to 12 residues. J lost 7 bases, V lost 5 bases, and 2 bases had no gene match. Method: immunoSEQ multiplex PCR; TCRdb's copy keeps in-frame clones and lacks some. The sample consists of tens of thousands of clones, 87% of them appearing once. The Seattle patients, enrolled during active infection, were followed longitudinally. Input material: peripheral blood. The source of this sequence is a woman aged 55-70 years with COVID-19, enrolled during active disease. This chain connects TRBV29-1 to TRBJ2-1; 10 bases are shared with TRBD2. This chain's CDR3 is CSVLLAGNEQFF. CDR3 nucleotides: TGCAGCGTTTTACTAGCGGGGAATGAGCAGTTCTTC.